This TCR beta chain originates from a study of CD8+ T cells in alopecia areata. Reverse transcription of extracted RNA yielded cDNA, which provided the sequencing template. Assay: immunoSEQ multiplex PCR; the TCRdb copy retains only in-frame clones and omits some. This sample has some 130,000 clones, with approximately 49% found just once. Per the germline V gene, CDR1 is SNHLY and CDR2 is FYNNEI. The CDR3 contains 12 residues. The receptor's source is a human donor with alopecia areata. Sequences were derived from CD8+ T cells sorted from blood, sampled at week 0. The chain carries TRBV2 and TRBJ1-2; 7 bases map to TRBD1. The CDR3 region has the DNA TGTGCACGTCGGTCGACAGGGTATGGCTACACCTTC. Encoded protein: CARRSTGYGYTF.